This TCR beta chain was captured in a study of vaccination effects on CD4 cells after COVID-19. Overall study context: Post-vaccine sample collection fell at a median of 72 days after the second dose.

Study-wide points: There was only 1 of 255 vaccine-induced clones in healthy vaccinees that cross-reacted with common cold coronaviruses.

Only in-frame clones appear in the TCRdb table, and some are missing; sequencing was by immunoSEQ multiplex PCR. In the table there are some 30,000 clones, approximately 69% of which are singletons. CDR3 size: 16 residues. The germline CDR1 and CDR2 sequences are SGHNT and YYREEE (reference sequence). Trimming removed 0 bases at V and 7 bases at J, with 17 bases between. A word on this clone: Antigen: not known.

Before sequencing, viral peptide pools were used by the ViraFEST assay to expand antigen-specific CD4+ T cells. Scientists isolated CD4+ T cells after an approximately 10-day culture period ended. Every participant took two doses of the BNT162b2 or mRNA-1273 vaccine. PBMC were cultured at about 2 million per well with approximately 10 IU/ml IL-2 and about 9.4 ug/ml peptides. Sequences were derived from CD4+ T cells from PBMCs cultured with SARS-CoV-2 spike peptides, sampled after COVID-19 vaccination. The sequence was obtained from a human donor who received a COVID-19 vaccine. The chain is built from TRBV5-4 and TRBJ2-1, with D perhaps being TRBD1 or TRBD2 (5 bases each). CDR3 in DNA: TGTGCCAGCAGCTTGGATTCCGGGGCGCGACGGAATGAGCAGTTCTTC. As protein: CASSLDSGARRNEQFF. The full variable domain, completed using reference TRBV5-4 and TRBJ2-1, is ETGVTQSPTHLIKTRGQQVTLRCSSQSGHNTVSWYQQALGQGPQFIFQYYREEENGRGNFPPRFSGLQFPNYSSELNVNALELDDSALYLCASSLDSGARRNEQFFGPGTRLTVL.